This paragraph reports one T cell receptor beta chain. The sample originates from a study of blood T cell repertoires in COVID-19. Turning to the study itself: Whether acute or convalescent, the COVID-19 samples came from the United States, Italy and Spain. The analysed material was cDNA or gDNA that came from T cells, B-cell-depleted T cells, or PBMCs.

The CDR3 extends over 13 amino acids. V was pared by 2 bases and J by 5 bases, with 2 bases of the junction left unmatched. The germline gives CDR1 SGHDT, CDR2 YYEEEE. Per the study methods: For nucleated cells, counts were estimated from reference gene primer amplification. Only in-frame clones appear in the TCRdb table, and some are missing; sequencing was by immunoSEQ multiplex PCR. The DNA gave D and trimming, while V, J and clone size come from that table. The table includes about 120,000 clones, 70% to 85% detected once. Sequenced: peripheral blood. The V and J genes are TRBV5-6 and TRBJ1-1, with 8 positions matching TRBD1. This TCR was sampled from a woman between 65 and 79 years old with acute or convalescent COVID-19. The DNA for the CDR3 is TGTGCCAGCAGCTTTACAGGGGGAACTGAAGCTTTCTTT. Amino acids: CASSFTGGTEAFF.